Below, one T cell receptor beta chain is given with its context. No antigen is known for it. Base quality data are lacking; no much larger clone is found one base away. The immunoSEQ Assay, a bias-controlled multiplex PCR, was used to amplify TCRbeta CDR3 regions from genomic DNA. As for the original processing: Nucleated cell counts per sample were estimated from amplification of reference gene primers within the assay. To quantify the absolute abundance of each unique TCRbeta CDR3 rearrangement, sequence reads were collapsed and filtered. Productive Simpson clonality was computed per sample as the square root of Simpson's diversity index over productive rearrangements. The table comes from immuneACCESS by way of TCRdb, which keeps in-frame sequences with V and J called. Part of the clones is missing from these tables; in studies checked, under half for an unresolved V gene and the rest for unknown reasons. For V, J and clone size, that table is used; D and trimming come from the DNA. The sample has under 300,000 clones on record, approximately 80% of them singletons. Around 6.8% of the sample goes to the ten largest clones.

Each collaborating institution followed its own protocols to collect whole blood in K2EDTA tubes. For TCRbeta analysis, collaborator samples were shipped as frozen whole blood, as isolated PBMCs, or as DNA extracted from either sample type. This entry comes from a study of blood T cell repertoires in COVID-19 (dated by TCRdb to 2018 to 2020). Study-level background: The collaborator samples originated in the United States, Italy and Spain and spanned the acute and convalescent phases of COVID-19. The material from the prospective study consisted of cDNA or gDNA derived from T cells, B-cell-depleted T cells, or PBMCs. The dataset comprised deeply sampled blood TCRbeta repertoires from subjects exposed to, actively infected with, or recovered from COVID-19. A freely available public database, intended as a resource for researchers studying the immune response to SARS-CoV-2, is where the repertoires were released. Samples came from the ongoing ImmuneRACE study (first 160 participants) plus 1,254 subjects from 6 global collaborators. The sample metadata nearly always contained a de-identified subject ID, COVID-19 status, age in years and sex. Where available, HLA class I and class II types were taken from metadata supplied by the sample provider and were not determined by assay-based typing.

What the authors observed across the whole study: Clinical and demographic metadata were provided uncurated, with the amount varying by source and participant.

CDR1 and CDR2 are drawn from the germline V gene: SGHRS, YFSETQ. From its cysteine to its phenylalanine, the CDR3 spans 14 amino acids. Only the CDR3 region is kept as DNA, spanning 42 bases read in frame from base 1. The V end gives up 2 bases and the J end 5 bases, leaving 5 bases in the junction not matched to a gene. The sequence is built from TRBV5-1 and TRBJ1-2; 8 bases in the junction line up with TRBD1. The sample taken for sequencing was peripheral blood. This sequence was found in a woman aged 55-70 years with active or convalescent COVID-19. The DNA sequence is given as TGCGCCAGCAGCTTCGAATACAGGGGGTATGGCTACACCTTC. Translated, it reads CASSFEYRGYGYTF.